Included here is one TCR beta chain sequence, with context. Antigen specificity is unknown. These data come from a study of beta chain features in type 1 diabetes. Across the whole study: There were 107,917,701 sorted cells examined across all samples. General study results and limits: The naive, central memory and Treg TCRB repertoires looked more alike in patients than they did in healthy donors.

The whole isolated RNA underwent reverse transcription, so sequencing captured expressed TCRB transcripts. The assay was immunoSEQ multiplex PCR, and TCRdb's table has in-frame clones only and misses some. The sample holds 400,000 to 500,000 clones, around 14% seen once. The V end lost 3 bases, the J end lost 4 bases, and 6 bases lay between the germline ends. The germline V gene has CDR1 LNHDA and CDR2 SQIVND (reference sequence). The CDR3 sequence is 12 residues long. The chain has TRBV19 and TRBJ1-1; D is ambiguous. The origin of this receptor is a man aged 25 to 40 in good health. The source material was naive CD4+ T cells from blood. The CDR3 loop reads CASSIQSTEAFF. The DNA of the CDR3 is TGTGCCAGTAGTATCCAATCCACTGAAGCTTTCTTT.